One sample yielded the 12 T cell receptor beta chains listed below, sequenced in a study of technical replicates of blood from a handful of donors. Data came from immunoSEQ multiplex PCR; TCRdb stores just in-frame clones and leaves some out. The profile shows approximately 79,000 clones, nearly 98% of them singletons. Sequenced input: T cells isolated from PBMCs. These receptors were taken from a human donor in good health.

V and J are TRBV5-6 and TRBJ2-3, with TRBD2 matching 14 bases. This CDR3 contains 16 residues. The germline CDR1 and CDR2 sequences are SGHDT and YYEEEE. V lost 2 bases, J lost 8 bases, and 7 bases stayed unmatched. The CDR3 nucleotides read TGTGCCAGCAGCTTCGGGGGACTAGCGGGAGCAGGTACGCAGTATTTT. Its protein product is CASSFGGLAGAGTQYF. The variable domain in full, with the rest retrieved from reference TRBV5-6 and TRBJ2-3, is DAGVTQSPTHLIKTRGQQVTLRCSPKSGHDTVSWYQQALGQGPQFIFQYYEEEERQRGNFPDRFSGHQFPNYSSELNVNALLLGDSALYLCASSFGGLAGAGTQYFGPGTRLTVL.

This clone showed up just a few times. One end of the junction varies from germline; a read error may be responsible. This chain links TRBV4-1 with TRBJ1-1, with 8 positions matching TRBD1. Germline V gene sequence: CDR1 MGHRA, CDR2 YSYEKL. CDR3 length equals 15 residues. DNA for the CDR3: TGCGCCAGCAGTCAAGCAGGGGGCCCGAACCCTGAAGCTTTCTTT. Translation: CASSQAGGPNPEAFF.

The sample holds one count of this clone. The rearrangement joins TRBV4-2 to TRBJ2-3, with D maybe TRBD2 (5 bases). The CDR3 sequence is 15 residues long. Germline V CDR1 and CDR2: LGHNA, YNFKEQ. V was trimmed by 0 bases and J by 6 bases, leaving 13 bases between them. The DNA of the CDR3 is TGTGCCAGCAGCCAAGATCGGGGTGAGGCGGATACGCAGTATTTT. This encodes CASSQDRGEADTQYF.

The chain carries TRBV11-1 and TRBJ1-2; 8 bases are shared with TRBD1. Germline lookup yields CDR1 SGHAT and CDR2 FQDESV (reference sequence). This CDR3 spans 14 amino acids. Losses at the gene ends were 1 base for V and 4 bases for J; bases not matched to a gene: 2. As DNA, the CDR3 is TGTGCCAGCAGCTTAGAAGACAGGGGCTATGGCTACACCTTC. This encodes CASSLEDRGYGYTF.

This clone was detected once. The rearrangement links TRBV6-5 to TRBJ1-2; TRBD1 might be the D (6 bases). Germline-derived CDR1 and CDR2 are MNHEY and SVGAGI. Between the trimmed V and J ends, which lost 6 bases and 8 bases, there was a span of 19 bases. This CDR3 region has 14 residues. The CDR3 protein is CASSPHQQGYGYTF. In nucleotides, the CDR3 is TGTGCCAGCAGCCCTCACCAACAGGGCTACGGCTACACCTTC.

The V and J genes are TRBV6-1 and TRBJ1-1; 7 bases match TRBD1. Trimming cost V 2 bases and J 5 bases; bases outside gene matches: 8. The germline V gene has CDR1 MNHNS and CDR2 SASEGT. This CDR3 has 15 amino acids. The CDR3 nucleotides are TGTGCCAGCAGTGAAATCGCACAGGGGAGGACTGAAGCTTTCTTT. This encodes CASSEIAQGRTEAFF.

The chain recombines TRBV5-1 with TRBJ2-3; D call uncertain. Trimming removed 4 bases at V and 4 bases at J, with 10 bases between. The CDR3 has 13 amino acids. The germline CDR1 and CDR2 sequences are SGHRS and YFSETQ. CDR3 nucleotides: TGCGCCAGCAGCCCCGTGGAGCCAGATACGCAGTATTTT. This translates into CASSPVEPDTQYF.

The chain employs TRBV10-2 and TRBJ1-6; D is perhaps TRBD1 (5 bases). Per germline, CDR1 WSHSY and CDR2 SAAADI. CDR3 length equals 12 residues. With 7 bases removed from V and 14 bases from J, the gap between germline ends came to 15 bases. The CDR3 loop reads CASTPGGETLHF. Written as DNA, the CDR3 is TGCGCCAGCACCCCTGGGGGGGAGACCCTCCACTTT.

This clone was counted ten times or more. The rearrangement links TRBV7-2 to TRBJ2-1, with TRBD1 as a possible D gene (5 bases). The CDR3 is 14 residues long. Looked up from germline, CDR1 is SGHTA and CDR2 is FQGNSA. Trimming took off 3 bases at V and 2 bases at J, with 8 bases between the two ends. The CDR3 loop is CASSFQDTYNEQFF. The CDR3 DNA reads TGTGCCAGCAGCTTCCAGGACACCTACAATGAGCAGTTCTTC.

The CDR3 protein is CASATGGGMQETQYF. CDR3 DNA: TGTGCCAGTGCAACAGGGGGCGGTATGCAAGAGACCCAGTACTTC. This chain links TRBV6-1 with TRBJ2-5, with 9 bases matching TRBD1. CDR3 size: 15 residues. Germline loops: CDR1 MNHNS, CDR2 SASEGT. V dropped 9 bases and J dropped 2; count of bases not matched to a gene: 10.

The DNA of the CDR3 is TGCAGCGTCGTTAGGACAGGGGGTTATGGCTACACCTTC. It is translated as CSVVRTGGYGYTF. J is TRBJ1-2 and V is TRBV29-1, with 10 bases that match TRBD1. This CDR3 region has 13 residues. Germline lookup yields CDR1 SQVTM and CDR2 ANQGSEA. Trimming at V came to 6 bases and at J to 5 bases, leaving 6 bases not matched to a gene.

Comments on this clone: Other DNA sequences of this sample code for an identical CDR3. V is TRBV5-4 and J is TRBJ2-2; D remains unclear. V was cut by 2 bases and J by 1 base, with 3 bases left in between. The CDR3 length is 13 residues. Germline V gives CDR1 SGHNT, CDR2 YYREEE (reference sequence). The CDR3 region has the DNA TGTGCCAGCAGCTTCCAGAACACCGGGGAGCTGTTTTTT. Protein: CASSFQNTGELFF.